Listed below are T cell receptor beta chains from one sample, sequenced in a study of vaccination and CD4 T cells after COVID-19. Their antigen targets remain unknown. TCRdb ran MiXCR on the PCR reads and lists one entry per CDR3 protein. In the table there are around 9,000 distinct CDR3 sequences, approximately 60% of which are singletons. The sample comprised CD4+ T cells from blood, cultured in vitro. The receptors come from a human donor who had recovered from COVID-19. CDR3s include the opening cysteine and the closing phenylalanine or tryptophan. D genes are given only for firm matches. Clone size is not always given. Where it is, it says once, few, many or a class for expanded clones.

d_call: TRBD2; v_call: TRBV27; j_call: TRBJ2-5; clone_size: .; cdr3_nt: TGTGCCAGCAGTTTACTCGGGAGGATGCAAGAGACCCAGTACTTC; cdr3_aa: CASSLLGRMQETQYF
d_call: .; v_call: TRBV28; j_call: TRBJ2-5; clone_size: .; cdr3_nt: TGTGCCAGCAGTTTTAGGCTAGCCCAAGAGACCCAGTACTTC; cdr3_aa: CASSFRLAQETQYF
d_call: .; v_call: TRBV20-1; j_call: TRBJ2-5; clone_size: .; cdr3_nt: TGCAGTGCTAGTCCCCTGAGCCGCGAGACCCAGTACTTC; cdr3_aa: CSASPLSRETQYF
d_call: TRBD1; v_call: TRBV24-1; j_call: TRBJ2-3; clone_size: few; cdr3_nt: TGTGCCACCAGTGACGACAGGGGGCGCAGGACAGATACGCAGTATTTT; cdr3_aa: CATSDDRGRRTDTQYF
d_call: TRBD1; v_call: TRBV12-3/TRBV12-4; j_call: TRBJ1-2; clone_size: .; cdr3_nt: TGTGCCAGCAGTCTTCTACAGGGGGGAAACTATGGCTACACCTTC; cdr3_aa: CASSLLQGGNYGYTF
d_call: .; v_call: TRBV10-3; j_call: TRBJ2-7; clone_size: .; cdr3_nt: TGTGCCATCAGTGAGTCAGGGGACCGAGGATCGTACTTC; cdr3_aa: CAISESGDRGSYF
d_call: TRBD2; v_call: TRBV2; j_call: TRBJ2-7; clone_size: few; cdr3_nt: TGTGCCAGCTGGGCCCCGACTAGCGGGAGGTCCTACGAGCAGTACTTC; cdr3_aa: CASWAPTSGRSYEQYF
d_call: TRBD2; v_call: TRBV15; j_call: TRBJ2-3; clone_size: medium-sized; cdr3_nt: TGTGCCACCAGCAGAGGGGAGCTAGCGGGGGGGACAGATACGCAGTATTTT; cdr3_aa: CATSRGELAGGTDTQYF
d_call: .; v_call: TRBV28; j_call: TRBJ1-2; clone_size: once; cdr3_nt: TGTGCCAGCAGTCTTCCTCAGGGATTGGAAGGCTACACCTTC; cdr3_aa: CASSLPQGLEGYTF
d_call: .; v_call: TRBV7-6; j_call: TRBJ1-4; clone_size: .; cdr3_nt: TGTGCCAGCAGCCGCTCATCGTCTCCCCGGATAACTAATGAAAAACTGTTTTTT; cdr3_aa: CASSRSSSPRITNEKLFF
d_call: .; v_call: TRBV5-1; j_call: TRBJ2-7; clone_size: .; cdr3_nt: TGCGCCAGCAGCTCCTTGGAGGGGTCCGGCGAGCAGTACTTC; cdr3_aa: CASSSLEGSGEQYF
d_call: .; v_call: TRBV7-8; j_call: TRBJ2-3; clone_size: few; cdr3_nt: TGTGCCAGCAGCTTAGAGGGCGGGGCGAGCACAGATACGCAGTATTTT; cdr3_aa: CASSLEGGASTDTQYF
d_call: TRBD1; v_call: TRBV19; j_call: TRBJ1-2; clone_size: few; cdr3_nt: TGTGCCAGTAGTACGGGACAGCACTATGGCTACACCTTC; cdr3_aa: CASSTGQHYGYTF
d_call: .; v_call: TRBV24-1; j_call: TRBJ2-1; clone_size: .; cdr3_nt: TGTGCCACCAGTCTCCCGGGACTTAAGGTCAATGAGCAGTTCTTC; cdr3_aa: CATSLPGLKVNEQFF
d_call: .; v_call: TRBV6-1; j_call: TRBJ1-5; clone_size: medium-sized; cdr3_nt: TGTGCCATCAGGGTTGGCAATCAGCCCCAGCATTTT; cdr3_aa: CAIRVGNQPQHF
d_call: .; v_call: TRBV30; j_call: TRBJ1-5; clone_size: .; cdr3_nt: TGTGCCTGGACCGCGGAGGGACTCCATCAGCCCCAGCATTTT; cdr3_aa: CAWTAEGLHQPQHF
d_call: .; v_call: TRBV6-1; j_call: TRBJ2-7; clone_size: few; cdr3_nt: TGTGCCAGCAGCCGTACTACCTACGAGCAGTACTTC; cdr3_aa: CASSRTTYEQYF
d_call: TRBD1; v_call: TRBV20-1; j_call: TRBJ1-1; clone_size: few; cdr3_nt: TGCAGTGCTAGACGGACAGGGAACACTGAAGCTTTCTTT; cdr3_aa: CSARRTGNTEAFF
d_call: .; v_call: TRBV6-1; j_call: TRBJ1-1; clone_size: .; cdr3_nt: TGTGCCAGCCCCCAACAGCCAAACACTGAAGCTTTCTTT; cdr3_aa: CASPQQPNTEAFF
d_call: .; v_call: TRBV20-1; j_call: TRBJ1-1; clone_size: .; cdr3_nt: TGCAGTGCCAAGGCAATTGAAGCTTTCTTT; cdr3_aa: CSAKAIEAFF
d_call: .; v_call: TRBV6-1; j_call: TRBJ1-5; clone_size: .; cdr3_nt: TGTGCCAGCAGGGGCCGGGACAGCAATCAGCCCCAGCATTTT; cdr3_aa: CASRGRDSNQPQHF
d_call: TRBD1; v_call: TRBV14; j_call: TRBJ1-2; clone_size: .; cdr3_nt: TGTGCCAGCAGCCCGGGACAGGCCTATGGCTACACCTTC; cdr3_aa: CASSPGQAYGYTF